Listed below are T cell receptor beta chains from one sample, sequenced in a study of blood T cell repertoires in COVID-19. Using immunoSEQ multiplex PCR, the repertoire was profiled, and TCRdb retains in-frame clones only, with some absent. The table shows tens of thousands of clones, with approximately 90% occurring only once. Sample: peripheral blood. The source is a human donor with active COVID-19. The donor label of this sample is uncertain. CDR3s leave out the opening cysteine and the closing phenylalanine or tryptophan.

>TRBV3-1/TRBV3-2|TRBJ1-1
ASSQWLNTEAF
>TRBV5-6|TRBJ2-4
ASSSQGAKNIQY
>TRBV2|TRBJ2-3
ASSRRTSGGAATDTQY
>TRBV28|TRBJ2-7
ASSLLQGSPREQY
>TRBV6-5|TRBJ1-6
ASAPRLYQNSPLH
>TRBV6-2/TRBV6-3|TRBJ2-7
ASSGGSYEQY
>TRBV13|TRBJ1-3
ASSFDREYGNTIY
>TRBV5-6|TRBJ2-3
ASSFRLAGGVTDTQY
>TRBV28|TRBJ2-7
ASSPPRGGDEQY
>TRBV6-1|TRBJ1-2
ASSEEDRGNYGYT